These 8 T cell receptor beta chains were sequenced from one sample in a study of blood T cell repertoires in COVID-19. Sequenced by immunoSEQ multiplex PCR; TCRdb stores in-frame clones only, minus some. Of some 340,000 clones detected, around 85% appear once; the ten largest clones hold roughly 3.9%. Material for sequencing was peripheral blood. Every receptor here comes from a woman aged 18-35 years with acute or convalescent COVID-19.

The DNA of the CDR3 is TGTGCCAGCAGCCAAAATAGCGGATTTAGCACAGATACGCAGTATTTT. Its translation: CASSQNSGFSTDTQYF. The chain carries TRBV4-2 and TRBJ2-3, with D possibly being TRBD2 (6 bases). Germline CDR1 reads LGHNA; CDR2 reads YNFKEQ. Trimming stripped 2 bases from V and 0 bases from J, with 12 bases between. The CDR3 extends over 16 amino acids.

The chain couples TRBV9 to TRBJ1-1; D might be TRBD1 (5 bases). CDR1 and CDR2 from the germline V gene are SGDLS and YYNGEE. CDR3 length: 14 residues. V was trimmed by 4 bases and J by 4 bases, leaving 14 bases between them. CDR3 in amino acids: CASSPRGDATEAFF. DNA for the CDR3: TGTGCCAGCAGCCCCCGCGGGGACGCCACTGAAGCTTTCTTT.

The V call is TRBV7-9, the J call TRBJ1-4; D possibly corresponds to TRBD1 (5 bases). The germline gives CDR1 SEHNR, CDR2 FQNEAQ (reference sequence). V was cut by 3 bases and J by 4 bases, with 12 bases left in between. The CDR3 spans 15 residues. The CDR3 DNA sequence: TGTGCCAGCAGCTTGAACTCGGGGGGTAATGAAAAACTGTTTTTT. Its translation: CASSLNSGGNEKLFF.

The V gene is TRBV19, the J gene TRBJ1-1; D gene unclear. This CDR3 region has 14 residues. V was trimmed by 4 bases and J by 1 base, leaving 10 bases between them. CDR1 is LNHDA and CDR2 is SQIVND in the germline V gene (reference sequence). CDR3 in amino acids: CASSTRRGNTEAFF. The DNA for the CDR3 is TGTGCCAGTAGTACTAGGCGGGGGAACACTGAAGCTTTCTTT.

The chain has TRBV9 and TRBJ2-5; D may be TRBD1 (6 bases). Trimming took 6 bases from V and 3 from J, leaving 18 bases between them. Germline V gene lookup returns CDR1 SGDLS and CDR2 YYNGEE. CDR3 length equals 15 residues. CDR3 amino acids: CASTLSGAEEETQYF. DNA for the CDR3: TGTGCCAGCACCCTTTCAGGGGCAGAAGAAGAGACCCAGTACTTC.

The chain recombines TRBV30 with TRBJ1-4, with D uncertain. Germline values: CDR1 GTSNPN, CDR2 SVGIG (reference sequence). V was shortened by 2 bases and J by 8 bases, with 18 bases between the two germline ends. CDR3 length: 15 amino acids. The CDR3 sequence: CAWSLATGVGEKLFF. The CDR3 DNA reads TGTGCCTGGAGTCTGGCGACCGGGGTAGGCGAAAAACTGTTTTTT.

This chain uses TRBV12-3 or TRBV12-4 with TRBJ1-2; D call uncertain. This CDR3 has 12 residues. Trimming took 6 bases from V and 5 from J, leaving 10 bases between them. The CDR3 here is CASSYGGYGYTF. The DNA for the CDR3 is TGTGCCAGCAGCTATGGAGGGTATGGCTACACCTTC.

This chain joins TRBV7-3 and TRBJ2-5; 8 bases map to TRBD1. The V gene's germline CDR1 is SGHTA and CDR2 FQGTGA. J gave up 5 bases and V 4 bases, and 3 bases lay outside the gene matches. The CDR3 extends over 13 amino acids. This CDR3 reads CASSSTGVETQYF. In nucleotides, the CDR3 is TGTGCCAGCAGCTCGACAGGGGTGGAGACCCAGTACTTC.